This T cell receptor (beta chain) comes out of a study of T cells in localized non-small cell lung cancer. For this clone: The antigen remains unidentified.

Study-wide findings and caveats: With higher T cell density in blood came longer overall survival. Among the top 100 tumor clones, a median about 58 appeared in adjacent lung. Because only a single region of the tumor was sequenced, heterogeneity remains possible.

Generated by immunoSEQ multiplex PCR, the TCRdb table keeps only in-frame clones and is missing some. The sample holds about 78,000 clones; roughly 81% are singletons and the top ten take around 2.8%. The sample was peripheral blood, taken before any cancer treatment. The sequence came from a man aged 35 to 69 with stage I lung adenocarcinoma.

CDR3 sequence (DNA): TGTGCCTGGAGTGTACGGGACGAGCAGTACTTC. Its translation: CAWSVRDEQYF. This sequence joins TRBV30 and TRBJ2-7; D call uncertain. The CDR3 extends over 11 amino acids. V gave up 0 bases and J gave up 5 bases, with 5 bases separating them. Germline V CDR1 and CDR2: GTSNPN, SVGIG (reference sequence).